Each of the 16 T cell receptor beta chains below was sequenced from the same sample in a study of cytomegalovirus exposure and HLA in healthy donors. Amplification used 60 Vbeta primers and 13 Jbeta primers. TCRdb's table, derived via immunoSEQ multiplex PCR, lists solely in-frame clones and lacks some. The table includes 120,000 or so clones, 70% to 80% detected once. The sample was PBMCs. The receptors were gathered from a woman aged 50 to 60 in good health and CMV-seropositive.

The V and J genes are TRBV14 and TRBJ1-6, with 7 bases fitting TRBD1. After removal of 4 bases from V and 1 base from J, the junction contained 1 base not matched to a gene. The CDR3 is 15 amino acids. Germline V gene sequence: CDR1 SGHDN, CDR2 FVKESK. CDR3 sequence reads: CASSLRGSYNSPLHF. CDR3 DNA sequence: TGTGCCAGCAGCCTCAGGGGGTCCTATAATTCACCCCTCCACTTT.

CDR3 in amino acids: CASSQGVAGGGTDTQYF. For the CDR3, the DNA is TGCGCCAGCAGCCAAGGAGTAGCCGGAGGGGGCACAGATACGCAGTATTTT. V is TRBV4-3 and J is TRBJ2-3, with D perhaps TRBD2 (6 bases). V gave up 1 base and J gave up 1 base, with 15 bases separating them. The CDR3 sequence is 17 residues long. The V gene's germline CDR1 is LGHNA and CDR2 YSLEER.

The genes are TRBV4-3 and TRBJ2-3, with D maybe TRBD2 (5 bases). CDR1 and CDR2 from the germline V gene are LGHNA and YSLEER. This CDR3 comprises 16 residues. V lost 4 bases to trimming and J lost 4 bases, with 18 bases between them. The CDR3 here is CASSRLGGTHADTQYF. CDR3 in DNA: TGCGCCAGCAGCCGTCTAGGAGGAACCCACGCAGATACGCAGTATTTT.

The genes are TRBV7-2 and TRBJ2-7; 14 nucleotides align to TRBD2. The V gene's germline CDR1 is SGHTA and CDR2 FQGNSA. Trimming took 4 bases from V and 0 from J; bases not matched to a gene: 5. The CDR3 contains 17 residues. The CDR3 loop reads CASSSFGTSGSSYEQYF. In nucleotides, the CDR3 is TGTGCCAGCAGCTCATTTGGGACTAGCGGGAGCTCCTACGAGCAGTACTTC.

The chain is built from TRBV18 and TRBJ2-1, with 9 bases identical to TRBD2. The CDR3 is 16 residues long. Germline loops: CDR1 KGHSH, CDR2 LQKENI. With 5 bases clipped from V and 6 bases from J, the junction kept 11 bases outside the gene matches. The CDR3, as DNA: TGTGCCAGCTCATCGAAGGCGCGCGGGAGGGTCAATGAGCAGTTCTTC. Translated: CASSSKARGRVNEQFF.

This clone has only one observation. CDR3 sequence: CASTHPGGGTMNTEAFF. The CDR3 DNA is TGTGCCAGCACCCACCCCGGGGGAGGGACCATGAACACTGAAGCTTTCTTT. The chain joins TRBV7-2 to TRBJ1-1; possibly TRBD1 for D (5 bases). The germline V and J ends were trimmed by 7 bases and 0 bases, with 21 bases remaining between them. The germline CDR1 and CDR2 sequences are SGHTA and FQGNSA. CDR3 length equals 17 residues. Full variable domain (outside the CDR3, taken from reference TRBV7-2 and TRBJ1-1): GAGVSQSPSNKVTEKGKDVELRCDPISGHTALYWYRQSLGQGLEFLIYFQGNSAPDKSGLPSDRFSAERTGGSVSTLTIQRTQQEDSAVYLCASTHPGGGTMNTEAFFGQGTRLTVV.

The chain combines TRBV7-3 with TRBJ1-1; 8 nucleotides agree with TRBD1. The CDR3 length is 14 residues. The J segment lost 1 base and the V segment lost 4 bases, leaving 2 bases of the junction unmatched. The germline V gene has CDR1 SGHTA and CDR2 FQGTGA. CDR3 in DNA: TGTGCCAGCAGCTCCGGACAGGGGAACACTGAAGCTTTCTTT. Protein product: CASSSGQGNTEAFF. Filled out from reference TRBV7-3 and TRBJ1-1, the complete variable domain reads GAGVSQTPSNKVTEKGKYVELRCDPISGHTALYWYRQSLGQGPEFLIYFQGTGAADDSGLPNDRFFAVRPEGSVSTLKIQRTERGDSAVYLCASSSGQGNTEAFFGQGTRLTVV.

This sequence joins TRBV5-1 and TRBJ1-5, with a tentative D call TRBD1 (6 bases). Trimming stripped 5 bases from V and 6 bases from J, with 18 bases between. The germline gives CDR1 SGHRS, CDR2 YFSETQ. The CDR3 runs 15 residues. CDR3 nucleotide sequence: TGCGCCAGCAGTTCCCCTGAGAGGGGGGGTCAGCCCCAGCATTTT. Its translation is CASSSPERGGQPQHF. The whole variable domain, filled in from reference TRBV5-1 and TRBJ1-5, reads KAGVTQTPRYLIKTRGQQVTLSCSPISGHRSVSWYQQTPGQGLQFLFEYFSETQRNKGNFPGRFSGRQFSNSRSEMNVSTLELGDSALYLCASSSPERGGQPQHFGDGTRLSIL.

The gene calls are TRBV15 and TRBJ2-7; a weak D match, TRBD1 (7 bases). Germline-derived CDR1 and CDR2 are LNHNV and YYDKDF (reference sequence). V was cut by 0 bases and J by 0 bases, with 12 bases left in between. The CDR3 has 16 residues. CDR3 in amino acids: CATSRDQGGSSYEQYF. In DNA, the CDR3 is TGTGCCACCAGCAGAGATCAGGGGGGTAGCTCCTACGAGCAGTACTTC. Combining the CDR3 with reference TRBV15 and TRBJ2-7 gives the whole variable domain DAMVIQNPRYQVTQFGKPVTLSCSQTLNHNVMYWYQQKSSQAPKLLFHYYDKDFNNEADTPDNFQSRRPNTSFCFLDIRSPGLGDTAMYLCATSRDQGGSSYEQYFGPGTRLTVT.

The CDR3 sequence is CAWSPSLAAEPQHF. The CDR3 DNA is TGTGCCTGGAGTCCTTCCCTCGCCGCGGAGCCCCAGCATTTT. The chain is built from TRBV30 and TRBJ1-5; D gene unclear. Germline values: CDR1 GTSNPN, CDR2 SVGIG (reference sequence). The CDR3 is 14 amino acids. The ends were cut back, 2 bases at V and 8 bases at J, with 16 bases in the middle.

V and J are TRBV5-5 and TRBJ1-1; 7 nucleotides match TRBD1. Germline V gene lookup returns CDR1 SGHKS and CDR2 YYEKEE (reference sequence). J was trimmed by 3 bases and V by 4 bases; bases with no gene match: 3. The CDR3 loop spans 13 amino acids. As DNA, the CDR3 is TGTGCCAGCAGCCTAGACAGGGACACTGAAGCTTTCTTT. Its protein product is CASSLDRDTEAFF.

In this sample, this clone turned up a few times. The chain is built from TRBV7-3 and TRBJ2-3, with D hard to call. Deletions cut 3 bases from V and 5 bases from J, with 9 bases between. Germline loops: CDR1 SGHTA, CDR2 FQGTGA. The CDR3 extends over 13 amino acids. The CDR3 is CASSFIELDTQYF. The CDR3 DNA follows: TGTGCCAGCAGCTTTATCGAGCTAGATACGCAGTATTTT.

As DNA, the CDR3 is TGTGCCACCGCGGGATCACAGGGGACCTACGAGCAGTACTTC. This encodes CATAGSQGTYEQYF. The chain links TRBV10-3 to TRBJ2-5, with D possibly matching TRBD1 (7 bases). The last part of the DNA fits TRBJ2-7 better; the J call may be wrong. Germline CDR1 and CDR2: ENHRY and SYGVKD. The CDR3 consists of 14 residues.

The chain joins TRBV28 to TRBJ2-3, with a tentative D call TRBD1 (6 bases). V was pared by 6 bases and J by 0 bases, with 13 bases between. The CDR3 extends over 15 amino acids. Germline V gene sequence: CDR1 MDHEN, CDR2 SYDVKM. CDR3 coding DNA: TGTGCCAGCAGCATCCGGGACACTAGCACAGATACGCAGTATTTT. Translated: CASSIRDTSTDTQYF.

The chain links TRBV6-5 to TRBJ2-7; 10 positions agree with TRBD2. Per germline, CDR1 MNHEY and CDR2 SVGAGI. The CDR3 contains 15 residues. Germline trimming cut 5 bases from V and 5 bases from J; bases unmatched to any gene: 9. The DNA of the CDR3 is TGTGCCAGCAGTCCCTGGACTAGCGGCCGGAACGAGCAGTACTTC. Its translation: CASSPWTSGRNEQYF.

Written as DNA, the CDR3 is TGCGCCAGCAGCCCGGGACTAGCGGGATCGGGCGAGCAGTACTTC. Protein: CASSPGLAGSGEQYF. The V gene is TRBV5-1, the J gene TRBJ2-7; 13 bases are shared with TRBD2. Per germline, CDR1 SGHRS and CDR2 YFSETQ. The CDR3 loop spans 15 amino acids. Unmatched junction bases numbered 7, after V lost 4 bases and J lost 6 bases. Combining the CDR3 with reference TRBV5-1 and TRBJ2-7 gives the whole variable domain KAGVTQTPRYLIKTRGQQVTLSCSPISGHRSVSWYQQTPGQGLQFLFEYFSETQRNKGNFPGRFSGRQFSNSRSEMNVSTLELGDSALYLCASSPGLAGSGEQYFGPGTRLTVT.